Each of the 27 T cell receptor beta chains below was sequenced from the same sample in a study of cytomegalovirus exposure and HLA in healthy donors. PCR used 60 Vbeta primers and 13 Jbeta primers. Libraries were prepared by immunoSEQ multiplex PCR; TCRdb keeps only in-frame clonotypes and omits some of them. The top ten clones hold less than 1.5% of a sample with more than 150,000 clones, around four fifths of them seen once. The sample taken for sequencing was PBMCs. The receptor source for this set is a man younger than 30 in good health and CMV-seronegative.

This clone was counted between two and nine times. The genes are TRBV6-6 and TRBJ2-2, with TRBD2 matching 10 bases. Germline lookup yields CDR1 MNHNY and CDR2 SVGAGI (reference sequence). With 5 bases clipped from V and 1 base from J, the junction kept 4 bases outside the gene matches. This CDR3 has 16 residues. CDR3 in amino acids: CASSKSGGGNTGELFF. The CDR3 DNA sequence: TGTGCCAGCAGTAAAAGCGGGGGGGGGAACACCGGGGAGCTGTTTTTT.

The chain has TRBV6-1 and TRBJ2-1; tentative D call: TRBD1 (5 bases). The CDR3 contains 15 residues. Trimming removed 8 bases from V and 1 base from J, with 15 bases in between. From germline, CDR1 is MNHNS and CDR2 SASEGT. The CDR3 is CASLSVGLSYNEQFF. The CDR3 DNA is TGTGCCAGCCTGTCTGTGGGGCTTTCCTACAATGAGCAGTTCTTC.

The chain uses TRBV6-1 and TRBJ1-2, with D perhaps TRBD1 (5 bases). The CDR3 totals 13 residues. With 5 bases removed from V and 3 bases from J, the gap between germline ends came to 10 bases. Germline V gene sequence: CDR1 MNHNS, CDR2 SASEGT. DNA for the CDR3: TGTGCCAGCAGTTTCACAGGAGACTATGGCTACACCTTC. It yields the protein CASSFTGDYGYTF.

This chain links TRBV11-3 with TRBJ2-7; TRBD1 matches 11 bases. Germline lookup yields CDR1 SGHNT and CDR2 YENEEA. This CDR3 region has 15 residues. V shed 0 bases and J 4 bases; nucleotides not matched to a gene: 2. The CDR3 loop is CASSLEGTGGYEQYF. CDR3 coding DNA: TGTGCCAGCAGCTTAGAGGGGACAGGGGGTTACGAGCAGTACTTC.

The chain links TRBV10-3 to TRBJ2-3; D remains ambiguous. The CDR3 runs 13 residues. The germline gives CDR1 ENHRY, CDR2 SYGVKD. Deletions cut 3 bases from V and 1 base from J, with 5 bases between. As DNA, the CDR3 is TGTGCCATCAGTGACGCAGGCACAGATACGCAGTATTTT. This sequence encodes CAISDAGTDTQYF.

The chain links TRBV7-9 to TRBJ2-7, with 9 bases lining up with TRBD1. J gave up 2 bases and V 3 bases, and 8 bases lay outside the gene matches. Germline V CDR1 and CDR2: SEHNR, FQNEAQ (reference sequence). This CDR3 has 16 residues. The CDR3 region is CASSLAGQGPPYEQYF. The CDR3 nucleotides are TGTGCCAGCAGCTTGGCGGGACAGGGCCCCCCCTACGAGCAGTACTTC.

In nucleotides, the CDR3 is TGCGCCAGCAGCTTGGGACAGCCGCGTTGGTCCTACAATGAGCAGTTCTTC. It specifies CASSLGQPRWSYNEQFF. The chain links TRBV5-1 to TRBJ2-1; D might be TRBD1 (5 bases). The CDR3 consists of 17 residues. Trimming removed 0 bases from V and 1 base from J, with 14 bases in between. CDR1 and CDR2 from the germline V gene are SGHRS and YFSETQ. The complete variable domain, with remaining parts taken from reference TRBV5-1 and TRBJ2-1, reads KAGVTQTPRYLIKTRGQQVTLSCSPISGHRSVSWYQQTPGQGLQFLFEYFSETQRNKGNFPGRFSGRQFSNSRSEMNVSTLELGDSALYLCASSLGQPRWSYNEQFFGPGTRLTVL.

Written as DNA, the CDR3 is TGTGCCAGCAGCTCTCGTCTCTCCGGGGGGAATGAGCAGTTCTTC. This encodes CASSSRLSGGNEQFF. V is TRBV5-8 and J is TRBJ2-1; 7 positions agree with TRBD2. There are 15 residues in the CDR3. V gave up 3 bases and J gave up 7 bases; unmatched junction bases: 10. Germline CDR1 and CDR2: SGHTS and YDEGEE. The entire variable domain, with the rest obtained from reference TRBV5-8 and TRBJ2-1, is as follows: EAGVTQSPTHLIKTRGQQATLRCSPISGHTSVYWYQQALGLGLQFLLWYDEGEERNRGNFPPRFSGRQFPNYSSELNVNALELEDSALYLCASSSRLSGGNEQFFGPGTRLTVL.

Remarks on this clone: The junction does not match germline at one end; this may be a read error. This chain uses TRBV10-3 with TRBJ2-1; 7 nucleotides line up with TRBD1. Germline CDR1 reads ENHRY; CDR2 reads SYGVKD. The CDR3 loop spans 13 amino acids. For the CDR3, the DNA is TGTGCCATCGGACAGGTATCTGTCAATGAGCAGCTCTTC. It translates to CAIGQVSVNEQLF.

The CDR3 region is CASSLETGRGTEQYF. The DNA of the CDR3 is TGCGCCAGCAGCTTGGAGACAGGGCGAGGGACCGAGCAGTACTTC. The chain uses TRBV5-1 and TRBJ2-7, with 7 bases that match TRBD1. Trimming cost V 0 bases and J 6 bases; bases outside gene matches: 9. Germline-derived CDR1 and CDR2 are SGHRS and YFSETQ. This CDR3 has 15 amino acids.

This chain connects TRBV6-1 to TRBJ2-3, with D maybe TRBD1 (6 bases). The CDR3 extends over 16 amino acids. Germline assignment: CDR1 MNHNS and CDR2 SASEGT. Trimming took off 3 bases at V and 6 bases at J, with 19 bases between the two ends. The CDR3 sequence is CASSEDPRARGDTQYF. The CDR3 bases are TGTGCCAGCAGTGAGGACCCAAGAGCTAGGGGGGATACGCAGTATTTT.

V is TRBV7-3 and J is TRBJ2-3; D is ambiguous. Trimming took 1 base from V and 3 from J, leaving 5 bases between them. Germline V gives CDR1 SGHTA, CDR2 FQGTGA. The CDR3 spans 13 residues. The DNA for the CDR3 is TGTGCCAGCAGCTTAAAACTTACAGATACGCAGTATTTT. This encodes CASSLKLTDTQYF.

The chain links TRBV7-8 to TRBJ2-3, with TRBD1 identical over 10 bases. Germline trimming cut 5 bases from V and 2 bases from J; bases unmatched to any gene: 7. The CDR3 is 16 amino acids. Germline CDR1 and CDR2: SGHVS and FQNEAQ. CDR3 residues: CASSPAGTGATDTQYF. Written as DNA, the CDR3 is TGTGCCAGCAGCCCTGCCGGGACAGGGGCCACAGATACGCAGTATTTT.

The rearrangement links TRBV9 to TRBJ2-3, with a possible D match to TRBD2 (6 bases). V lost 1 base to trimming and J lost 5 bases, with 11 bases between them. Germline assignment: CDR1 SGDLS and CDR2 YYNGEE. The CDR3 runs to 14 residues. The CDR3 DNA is TGTGCCAGCAGCGTATCCGGGAGAGAAGATACGCAGTATTTT. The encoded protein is CASSVSGREDTQYF. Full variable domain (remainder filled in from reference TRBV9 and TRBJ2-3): DSGVTQTPKHLITATGQRVTLRCSPRSGDLSVYWYQQSLDQGLQFLIQYYNGEERAKGNILERFSAQQFPDLHSELNLSSLELGDSALYFCASSVSGREDTQYFGPGTRLTVL.

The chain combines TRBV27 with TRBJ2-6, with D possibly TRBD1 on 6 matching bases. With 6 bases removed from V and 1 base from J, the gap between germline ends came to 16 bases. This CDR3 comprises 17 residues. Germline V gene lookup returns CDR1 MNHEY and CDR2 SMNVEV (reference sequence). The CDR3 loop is CASRITGTPSGANVLTF. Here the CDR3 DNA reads TGTGCCAGCAGGATCACAGGGACCCCTTCTGGGGCCAACGTCCTGACTTTC. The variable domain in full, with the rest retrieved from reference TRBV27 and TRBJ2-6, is EAQVTQNPRYLITVTGKKLTVTCSQNMNHEYMSWYRQDPGLGLRQIYYSMNVEVTDKGDVPEGYKVSRKEKRNFPLILESPSPNQTSLYFCASRITGTPSGANVLTFGAGSRLTVL.

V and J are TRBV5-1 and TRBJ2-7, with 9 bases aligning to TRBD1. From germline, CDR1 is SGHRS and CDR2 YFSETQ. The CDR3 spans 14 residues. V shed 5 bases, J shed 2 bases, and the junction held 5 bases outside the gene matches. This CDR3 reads CASSWDRVTYEQYF. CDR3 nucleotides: TGCGCCAGCAGTTGGGACAGGGTAACCTACGAGCAGTACTTC. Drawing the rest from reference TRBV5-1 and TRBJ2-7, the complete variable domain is KAGVTQTPRYLIKTRGQQVTLSCSPISGHRSVSWYQQTPGQGLQFLFEYFSETQRNKGNFPGRFSGRQFSNSRSEMNVSTLELGDSALYLCASSWDRVTYEQYFGPGTRLTVT.

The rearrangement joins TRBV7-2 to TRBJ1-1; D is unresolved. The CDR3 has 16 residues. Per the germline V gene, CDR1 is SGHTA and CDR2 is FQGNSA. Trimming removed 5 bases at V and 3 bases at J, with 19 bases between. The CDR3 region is CASSLYRVQWDTEAFF. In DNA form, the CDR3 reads TGTGCCAGCAGCCTATACCGGGTTCAATGGGACACTGAAGCTTTCTTT.

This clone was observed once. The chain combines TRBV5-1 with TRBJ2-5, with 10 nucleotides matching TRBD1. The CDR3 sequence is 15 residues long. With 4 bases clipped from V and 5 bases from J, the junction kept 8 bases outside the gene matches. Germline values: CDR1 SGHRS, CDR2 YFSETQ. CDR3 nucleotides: TGCGCCAGCAGCCAGACAGGGGGCATAGGGGAGACCCAGTACTTC. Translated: CASSQTGGIGETQYF.

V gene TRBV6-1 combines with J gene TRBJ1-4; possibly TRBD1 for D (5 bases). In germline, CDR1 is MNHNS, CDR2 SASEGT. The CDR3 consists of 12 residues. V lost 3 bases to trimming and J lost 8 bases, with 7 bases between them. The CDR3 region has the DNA TGTGCCAGCAGTGACAGGGCGGAAAAACTGTTTTTT. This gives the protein CASSDRAEKLFF.

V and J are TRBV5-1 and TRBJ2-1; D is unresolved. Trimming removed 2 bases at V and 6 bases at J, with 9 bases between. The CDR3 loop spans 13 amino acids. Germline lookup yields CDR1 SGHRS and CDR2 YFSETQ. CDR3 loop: CASSLELPNEQFF. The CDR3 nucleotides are TGCGCCAGCAGCTTAGAACTTCCCAATGAGCAGTTCTTC.

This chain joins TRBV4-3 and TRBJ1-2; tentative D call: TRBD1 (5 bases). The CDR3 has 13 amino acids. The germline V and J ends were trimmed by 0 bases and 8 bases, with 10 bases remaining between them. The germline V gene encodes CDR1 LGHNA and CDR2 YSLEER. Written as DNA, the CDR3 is TGCGCCAGCAGCCAAGACAGGGCGATGGGCTACACCTTC. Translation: CASSQDRAMGYTF.

The CDR3 reads CATGGPYSGANVLTF. CDR3 coding DNA: TGTGCCACCGGAGGGCCGTACTCTGGGGCCAACGTCCTGACTTTC. The chain couples TRBV27 to TRBJ2-6; the D gene is possibly TRBD2 (6 bases). Germline CDR1 is MNHEY and CDR2 is SMNVEV (reference sequence). Trimming stripped 10 bases from V and 0 bases from J, with 13 bases between. The CDR3 sequence is 15 residues long.

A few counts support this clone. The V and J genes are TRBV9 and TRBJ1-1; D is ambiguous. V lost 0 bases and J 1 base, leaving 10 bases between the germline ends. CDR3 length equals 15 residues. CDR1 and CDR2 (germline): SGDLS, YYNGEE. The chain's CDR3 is CASSVVVNRNTEAFF. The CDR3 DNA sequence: TGTGCCAGCAGCGTAGTAGTTAACAGGAACACTGAAGCTTTCTTT.

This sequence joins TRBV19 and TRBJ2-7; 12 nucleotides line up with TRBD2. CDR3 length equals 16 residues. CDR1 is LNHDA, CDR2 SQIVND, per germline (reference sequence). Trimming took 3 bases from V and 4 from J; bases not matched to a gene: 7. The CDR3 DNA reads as TGTGCCAGTAGTATCCTAGCGGGAGGGCCGGCTTACGAGCAGTACTTC. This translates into CASSILAGGPAYEQYF.

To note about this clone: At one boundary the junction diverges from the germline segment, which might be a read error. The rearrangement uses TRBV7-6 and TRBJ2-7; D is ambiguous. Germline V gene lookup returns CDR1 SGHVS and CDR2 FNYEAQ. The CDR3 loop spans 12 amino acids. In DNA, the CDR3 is TGTGCCAGCAGTCCAGGAACCTACGGGCAGTACTTC. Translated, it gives CASSPGTYGQYF.

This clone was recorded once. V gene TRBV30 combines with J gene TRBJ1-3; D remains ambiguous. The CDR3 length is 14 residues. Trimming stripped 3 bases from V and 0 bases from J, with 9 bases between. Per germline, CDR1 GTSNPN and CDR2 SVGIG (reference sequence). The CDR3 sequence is CAWSQVSSGNTIYF. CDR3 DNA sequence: TGTGCCTGGAGCCAAGTGAGCTCTGGAAACACCATATATTTT.

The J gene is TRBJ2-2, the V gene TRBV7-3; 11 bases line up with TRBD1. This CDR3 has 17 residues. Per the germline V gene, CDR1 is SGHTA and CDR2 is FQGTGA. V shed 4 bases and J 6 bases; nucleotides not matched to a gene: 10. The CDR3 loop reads CASSWTGGLINAGELFF. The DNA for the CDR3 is TGTGCCAGCAGCTGGACAGGGGGCCTTATTAACGCCGGGGAGCTGTTTTTT.